Described below is a single T cell receptor beta chain sequence and its context. No antigen is known for it. The ends were cut back, 1 base at V and 3 bases at J, with 9 bases in the middle. This CDR3 spans 14 amino acids. In germline, CDR1 is SGHVS, CDR2 FNYEAQ. The entry originates in a study of T cells after yellow fever vaccination. The authors made TCR cDNA by 5'RACE template switching, adding a universal primer site and UMIs. TCRdb analysed the 5' RACE reads with MiXCR anew, one entry per CDR3 protein. The sample has 400,000 to 450,000 distinct CDR3 sequences; over 15% are singletons. Broader study findings: Just a small share of clonotypes turned up in the CD4 compartment as well as the CD8 compartment. The booster response re-showed most primary clones: 96% CD4, more than 80% CD8. Researchers cautioned that FACS-sorted repertoires could harbor abundant clonotypes contaminating from the bulk population.

The clonotype comes from a young man who received the YFV17D yellow fever vaccine. This specimen was PBMCs, taken before the yellow fever booster vaccination. The chain links TRBV7-6 to TRBJ2-5; D might be TRBD2 (6 bases). The CDR3 loop reads CASSLEREEETQYF. CDR3 DNA sequence: TGTGCCAGCAGCTTAGAGAGGGAGGAAGAGACCCAGTACTTC.